The clone carrying this TCR beta chain is medium-sized within its sample. Antigen unknown. TRBV12-4/TRBJ1-2 clonotypes were amplified with adaptor-ligated barcode primers. TCRdb used MiXCR to reprocess the multiplex PCR reads, holding one entry per CDR3 protein. This table has 950 to 1,300 distinct CDR3 sequences, less than 3% appearing once. The sorted Tregs were CD4+CD25+CD127-/low cells. The CDR3 loop spans 12 amino acids. Trimming shortened V by 4 bases and J by 8 bases, and 11 bases separated the two germline ends. The study's findings and limits: Tumor memory CD4+ T cell TCR gene usage clustered with blood and lymph node memory CD4+ cells and lymph node naive CD4+ cells. Under 2.2% of tumor Treg sequences matched blood Tregs or memory cells. Tumor Tregs overlapped most with tumor, then blood, naive CD4+ cells.

Sequencing was done on a sample of Tregs sorted from blood. The chain uses TRBV12-3 or TRBV12-4 and TRBJ1-2, with D possibly matching TRBD1 (6 bases). The sequence came from a female donor with breast cancer. CDR3 in amino acids: CASSSGVVGYTF. CDR3 sequence (DNA): TGTGCCAGCAGTTCAGGGGTAGTCGGCTACACCTTC.